This T cell receptor (beta chain) was obtained from a study of CD8 T cells in Susac syndrome. Random hexamers were used to reverse transcribe an amount of roughly 0.5 to 1 ug RNA. TCRdb recomputed calls from the immunoSEQ multiplex PCR reads with MiXCR, one row per CDR3 protein. Among around 300,000 distinct CDR3 sequences listed, 89% were seen once. From blood CD8+ and CD4+ T cells, TCR beta sequences were generated. Relapsing-remitting disease, either stable or active, was present in the multiple sclerosis controls, who were treatment-naive patients. This clonotype was counted a few times. This clonotype originated in a human donor with multiple sclerosis. Sequencing was carried out using CD8+ T cells from PBMCs.

The CDR3 loop is CASSLVTKGEQYF. CDR3 bases: TGTGCCAGCAGTTTGGTCACCAAAGGCGAGCAGTACTTC. The chain combines TRBV27 with TRBJ2-7; D not resolved. The germline V gene encodes CDR1 MNHEY and CDR2 SMNVEV (reference sequence). The germline V and J ends were trimmed by 3 bases and 6 bases, with 12 bases remaining between them. This CDR3 comprises 13 residues.